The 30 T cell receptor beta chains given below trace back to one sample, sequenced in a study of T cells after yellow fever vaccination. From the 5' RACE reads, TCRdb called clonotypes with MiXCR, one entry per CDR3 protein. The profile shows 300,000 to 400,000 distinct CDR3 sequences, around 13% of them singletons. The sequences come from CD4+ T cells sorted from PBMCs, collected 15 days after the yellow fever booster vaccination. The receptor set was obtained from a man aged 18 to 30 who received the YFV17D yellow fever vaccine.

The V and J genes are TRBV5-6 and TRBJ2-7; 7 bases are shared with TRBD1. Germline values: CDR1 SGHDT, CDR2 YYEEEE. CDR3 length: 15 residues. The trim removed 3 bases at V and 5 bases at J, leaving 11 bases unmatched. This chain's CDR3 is CASSSLRQGGDEQYF. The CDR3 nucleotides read TGTGCCAGCAGCTCCCTGAGACAGGGTGGCGACGAGCAGTACTTC. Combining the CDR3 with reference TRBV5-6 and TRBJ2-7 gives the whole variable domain DAGVTQSPTHLIKTRGQQVTLRCSPKSGHDTVSWYQQALGQGPQFIFQYYEEEERQRGNFPDRFSGHQFPNYSSELNVNALLLGDSALYLCASSSLRQGGDEQYFGPGTRLTVT.

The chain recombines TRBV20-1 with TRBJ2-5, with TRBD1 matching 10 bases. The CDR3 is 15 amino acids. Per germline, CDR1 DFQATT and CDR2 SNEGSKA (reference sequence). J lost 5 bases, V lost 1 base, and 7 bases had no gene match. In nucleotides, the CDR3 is TGCAGTGCTAGAGGGGGACAGGGGTCGATGGAGACCCAGTACTTC. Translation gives CSARGGQGSMETQYF.

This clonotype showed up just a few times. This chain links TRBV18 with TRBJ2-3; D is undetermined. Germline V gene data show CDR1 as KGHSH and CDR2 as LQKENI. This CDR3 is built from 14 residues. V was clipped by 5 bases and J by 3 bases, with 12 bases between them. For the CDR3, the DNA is TGTGCCAGCTCAGTACGACAAGATACAGATACGCAGTATTTT. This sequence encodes CASSVRQDTDTQYF.

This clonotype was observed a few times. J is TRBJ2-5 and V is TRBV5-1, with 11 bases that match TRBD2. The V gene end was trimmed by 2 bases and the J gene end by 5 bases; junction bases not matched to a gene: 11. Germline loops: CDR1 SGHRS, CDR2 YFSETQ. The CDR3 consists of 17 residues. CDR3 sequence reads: CASSFAGTSGFGETQYF. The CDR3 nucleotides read TGCGCCAGCAGCTTCGCCGGGACTAGCGGTTTTGGGGAGACCCAGTACTTC.

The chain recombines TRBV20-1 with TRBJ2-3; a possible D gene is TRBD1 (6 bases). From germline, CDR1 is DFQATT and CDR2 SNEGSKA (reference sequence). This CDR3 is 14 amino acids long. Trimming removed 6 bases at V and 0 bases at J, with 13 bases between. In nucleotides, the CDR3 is TGCAGTGCCATGAGGGGGTCTAGCACAGATACGCAGTATTTT. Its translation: CSAMRGSSTDTQYF.

CDR3 loop: CSAQHRQGAETQYF. The CDR3 nucleotides are TGCAGTGCGCAACACAGGCAGGGGGCAGAGACCCAGTACTTC. This sequence joins TRBV20-1 and TRBJ2-5, with TRBD1 identical over 8 bases. With 6 bases clipped from V and 4 bases from J, the junction kept 10 bases outside the gene matches. The CDR3 length is 14 residues. Per the germline V gene, CDR1 is DFQATT and CDR2 is SNEGSKA (reference sequence).

The CDR3, as DNA: TGCAGCGCCAATATGGAGGGATCGAATTCACCCCTCCACTTT. This encodes CSANMEGSNSPLHF. The chain employs TRBV20-1 and TRBJ1-6; no clear D gene. Germline CDR1 is DFQATT and CDR2 is SNEGSKA (reference sequence). The CDR3 is 14 residues long.

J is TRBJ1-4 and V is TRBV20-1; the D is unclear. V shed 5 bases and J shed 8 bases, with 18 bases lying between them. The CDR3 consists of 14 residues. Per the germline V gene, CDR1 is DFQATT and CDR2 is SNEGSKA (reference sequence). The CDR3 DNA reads TGCAGTGCTCTAGAAGACCAGACCGGCGAAAAACTGTTTTTT. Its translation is CSALEDQTGEKLFF.

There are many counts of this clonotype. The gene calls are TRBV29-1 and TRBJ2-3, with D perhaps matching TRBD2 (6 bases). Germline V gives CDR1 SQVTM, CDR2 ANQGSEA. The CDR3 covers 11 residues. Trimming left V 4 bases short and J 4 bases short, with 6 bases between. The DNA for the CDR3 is TGCAGCGTTGGCGGGGCAGATACGCAGTATTTT. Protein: CSVGGADTQYF.

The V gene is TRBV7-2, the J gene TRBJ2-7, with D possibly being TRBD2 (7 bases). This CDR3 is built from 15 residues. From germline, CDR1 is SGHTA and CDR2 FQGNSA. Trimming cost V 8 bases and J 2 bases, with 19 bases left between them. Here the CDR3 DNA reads TGTGCCAGCGGGGGGGGCAGGGAGGAGACCTACGAGCAGTACTTC. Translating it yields CASGGGREETYEQYF.

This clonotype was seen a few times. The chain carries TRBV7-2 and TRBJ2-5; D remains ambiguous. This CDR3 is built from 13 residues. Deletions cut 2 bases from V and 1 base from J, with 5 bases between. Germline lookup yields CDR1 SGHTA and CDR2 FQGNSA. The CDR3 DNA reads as TGTGCCAGCAGCTTACTCAGCCAAGAGACCCAGTACTTC. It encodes CASSLLSQETQYF.

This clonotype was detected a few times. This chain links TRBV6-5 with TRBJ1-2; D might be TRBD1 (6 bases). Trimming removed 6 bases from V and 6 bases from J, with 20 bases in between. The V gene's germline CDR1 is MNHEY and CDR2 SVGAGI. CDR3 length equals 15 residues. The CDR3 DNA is TGTGCCAGCAGACCCCGCACCACAGGGATCCATGGCTACACCTTC. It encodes CASRPRTTGIHGYTF.

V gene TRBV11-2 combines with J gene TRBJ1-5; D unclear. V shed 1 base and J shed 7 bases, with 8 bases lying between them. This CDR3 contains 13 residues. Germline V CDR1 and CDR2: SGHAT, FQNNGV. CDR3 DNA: TGTGCCAGCAGCTTAGGTTACGGGCAGCCCCAGCATTTT. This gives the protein CASSLGYGQPQHF.

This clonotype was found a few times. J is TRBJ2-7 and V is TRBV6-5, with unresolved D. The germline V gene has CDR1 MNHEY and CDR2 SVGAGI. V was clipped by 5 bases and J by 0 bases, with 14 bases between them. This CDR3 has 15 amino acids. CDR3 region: CASSHGRFRSYEQYF. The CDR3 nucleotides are TGTGCCAGCAGTCACGGACGGTTTCGCTCCTACGAGCAGTACTTC.

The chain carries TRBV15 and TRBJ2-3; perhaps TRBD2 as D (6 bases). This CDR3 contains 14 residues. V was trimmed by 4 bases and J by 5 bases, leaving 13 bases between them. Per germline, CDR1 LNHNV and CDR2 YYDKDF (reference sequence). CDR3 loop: CATSIDHGRDTQYF. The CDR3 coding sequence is TGTGCCACCAGCATTGACCACGGGAGAGATACGCAGTATTTT.

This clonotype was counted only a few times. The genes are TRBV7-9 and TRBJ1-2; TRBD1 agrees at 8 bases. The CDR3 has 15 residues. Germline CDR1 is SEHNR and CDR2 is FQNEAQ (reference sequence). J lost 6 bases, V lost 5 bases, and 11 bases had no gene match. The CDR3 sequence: CASSTPFQGAHGYTF. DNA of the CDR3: TGTGCCAGCAGCACACCATTCCAGGGGGCTCATGGCTACACCTTC.

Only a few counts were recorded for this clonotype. CDR3 DNA sequence: TGTGCCAGCAGCCGCACAACGGCGTGGGGCGAGCAGTACGTC. Amino acid sequence: CASSRTTAWGEQYV. The J gene is TRBJ2-7, the V gene TRBV12-3 or TRBV12-4, with D uncertain. This CDR3 region has 14 residues. V was cut by 6 bases and J by 6 bases, with 18 bases left in between.

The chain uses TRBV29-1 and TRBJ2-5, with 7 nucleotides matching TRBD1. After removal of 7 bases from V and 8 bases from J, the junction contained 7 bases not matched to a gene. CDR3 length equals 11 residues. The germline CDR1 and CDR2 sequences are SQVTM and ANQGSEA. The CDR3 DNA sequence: TGCAGCGGCGCCTCAGGGGGTACCCAGTACTTC. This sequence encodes CSGASGGTQYF.

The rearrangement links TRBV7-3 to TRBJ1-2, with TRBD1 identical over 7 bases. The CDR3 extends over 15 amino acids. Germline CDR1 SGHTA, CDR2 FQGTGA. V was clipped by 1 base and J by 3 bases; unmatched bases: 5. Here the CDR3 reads CASSLMGRGDYGYTF. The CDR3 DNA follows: TGTGCCAGCAGCTTAATGGGCAGGGGGGACTATGGCTACACCTTC. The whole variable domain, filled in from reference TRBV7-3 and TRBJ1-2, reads GAGVSQTPSNKVTEKGKYVELRCDPISGHTALYWYRQSLGQGPEFLIYFQGTGAADDSGLPNDRFFAVRPEGSVSTLKIQRTERGDSAVYLCASSLMGRGDYGYTFGSGTRLTVV.

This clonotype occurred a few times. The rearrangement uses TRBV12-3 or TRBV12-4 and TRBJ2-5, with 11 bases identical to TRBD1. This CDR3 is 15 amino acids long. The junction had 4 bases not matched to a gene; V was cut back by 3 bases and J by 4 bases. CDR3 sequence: CASSFGQGAGETQYF. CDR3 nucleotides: TGTGCCAGCAGTTTCGGACAGGGGGCGGGAGAGACCCAGTACTTC.

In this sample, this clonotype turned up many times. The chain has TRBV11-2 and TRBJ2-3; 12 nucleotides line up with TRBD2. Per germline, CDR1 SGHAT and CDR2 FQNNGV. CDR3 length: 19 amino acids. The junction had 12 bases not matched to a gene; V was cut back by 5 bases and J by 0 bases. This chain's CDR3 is CASSRTQLAGGGSTDTQYF. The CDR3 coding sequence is TGTGCCAGCAGCCGAACCCAACTAGCGGGGGGCGGGAGCACAGATACGCAGTATTTT.

CDR3 loop: CASSLQGENQPQHF. The CDR3 nucleotides read TGTGCCAGCAGTTTACAGGGAGAGAACCAGCCCCAGCATTTT. The V and J genes are TRBV12-3 or TRBV12-4 and TRBJ1-5, with D tentatively TRBD1 (5 bases). The CDR3 contains 14 residues. V was shortened by 2 bases and J by 7 bases, with 12 bases between the two germline ends.

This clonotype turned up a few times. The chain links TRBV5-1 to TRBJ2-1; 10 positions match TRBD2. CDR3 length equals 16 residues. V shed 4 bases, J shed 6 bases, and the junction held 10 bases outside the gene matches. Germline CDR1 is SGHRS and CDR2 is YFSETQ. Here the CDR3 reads CASSLYSGGTLNEQFF. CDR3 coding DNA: TGCGCCAGCAGCCTCTATAGCGGGGGGACACTCAATGAGCAGTTCTTC.

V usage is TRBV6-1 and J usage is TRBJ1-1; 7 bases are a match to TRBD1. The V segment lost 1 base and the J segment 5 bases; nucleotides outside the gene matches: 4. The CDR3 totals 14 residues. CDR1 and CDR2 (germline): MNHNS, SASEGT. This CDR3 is CASSEGQGETEAFF. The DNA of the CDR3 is TGTGCCAGCAGTGAAGGTCAGGGGGAGACTGAAGCTTTCTTT.

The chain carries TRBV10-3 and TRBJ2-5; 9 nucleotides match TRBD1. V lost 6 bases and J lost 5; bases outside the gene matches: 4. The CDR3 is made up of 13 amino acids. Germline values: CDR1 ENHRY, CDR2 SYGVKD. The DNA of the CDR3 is TGTGCCATCAGCCGGACAGGGGAGGAGACCCAGTACTTC. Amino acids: CAISRTGEETQYF.

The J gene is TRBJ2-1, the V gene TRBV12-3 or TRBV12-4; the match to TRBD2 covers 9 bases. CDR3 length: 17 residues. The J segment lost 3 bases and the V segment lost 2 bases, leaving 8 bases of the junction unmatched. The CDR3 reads CASSLNPSSGVYNEQFF. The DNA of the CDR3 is TGTGCCAGCAGTTTAAACCCCTCTAGCGGGGTCTACAATGAGCAGTTCTTC.

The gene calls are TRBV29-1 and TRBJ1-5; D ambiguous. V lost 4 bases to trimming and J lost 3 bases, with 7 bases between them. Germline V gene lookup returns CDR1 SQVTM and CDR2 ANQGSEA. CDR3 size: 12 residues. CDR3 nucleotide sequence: TGCAGCGTTGGTTCAGCCAATCAGCCCCAGCATTTT. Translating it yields CSVGSANQPQHF.

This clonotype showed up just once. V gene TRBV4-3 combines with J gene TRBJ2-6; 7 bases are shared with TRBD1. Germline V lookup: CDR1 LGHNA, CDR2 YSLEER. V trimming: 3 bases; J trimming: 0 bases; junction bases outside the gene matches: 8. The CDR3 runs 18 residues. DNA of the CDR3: TGCGCCAGCAGCCAGCCTGGACAGGCCTACTCTGGGGCCAACGTCCTGACTTTC. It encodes CASSQPGQAYSGANVLTF.

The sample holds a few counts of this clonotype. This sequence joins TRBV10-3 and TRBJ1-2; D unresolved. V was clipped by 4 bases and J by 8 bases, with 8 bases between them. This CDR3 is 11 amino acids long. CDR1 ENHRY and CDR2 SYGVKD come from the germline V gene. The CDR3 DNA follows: TGTGCCATCAGTGGGGTTGCCGGCTACACCTTC. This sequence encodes CAISGVAGYTF.

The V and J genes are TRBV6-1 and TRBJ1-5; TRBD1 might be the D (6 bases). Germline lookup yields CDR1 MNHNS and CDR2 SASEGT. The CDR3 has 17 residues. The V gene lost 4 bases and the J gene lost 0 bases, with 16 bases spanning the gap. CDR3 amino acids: CASSVMTGFNSNQPQHF. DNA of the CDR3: TGTGCCAGCAGTGTTATGACAGGTTTCAATAGCAATCAGCCCCAGCATTTT.